These 2 T cell receptor beta chains came from one sample sequenced in a study of T cell responses to AZD1222 COVID-19 vaccine. Only in-frame clones appear in the TCRdb table, and some are missing; sequencing was by immunoSEQ multiplex PCR. Among roughly 79,000 clones, approximately 82% were seen once, and the ten largest hold around 21%. The input for sequencing was peripheral blood, taken on day 0 of AZD1222 vaccination. The receptor source for this set is an adult in good health.

This clone was detected only a few times. DNA for the CDR3: TGTGCCAGCAGCATCCTAGCGGGAAGGACCTACAATGAGCAGTTCTTC. It translates to CASSILAGRTYNEQFF. J is TRBJ2-1 and V is TRBV7-9, with TRBD2 matching 9 bases. This CDR3 has 16 residues. The germline CDR1 and CDR2 sequences are SEHNR and FQNEAQ (reference sequence). J gave up 2 bases and V 5 bases, and 7 bases lay outside the gene matches. The full variable domain, in which reference TRBV7-9 and TRBJ2-1 provide the parts outside the CDR3, is DTGVSQNPRHKITKRGQNVTFRCDPISEHNRLYWYRQTLGQGPEFLTYFQNEAQLEKSRLLSDRFSAERPKGSFSTLEIQRTEQGDSAMYLCASSILAGRTYNEQFFGPGTRLTVL.

This clone was seen once. The chain is built from TRBV7-2 and TRBJ2-7; 13 nucleotides agree with TRBD2. Germline CDR1 SGHTA, CDR2 FQGNSA. CDR3 length: 13 amino acids. V shed 5 bases and J 8 bases; nucleotides not matched to a gene: 3. The CDR3 DNA follows: TGTGCCAGCAGCGGGACTAGCGGGACCAAGCAGTACTTC. It codes for CASSGTSGTKQYF.